A single sample gave rise to the 8 T cell receptor beta chains below, sequenced in a study of control samples from healthy donors and cancer patients. Profiled with immunoSEQ multiplex PCR; TCRdb holds only in-frame clones, not every one. Of 100,000 or so clones listed, 83% are singletons. Material: blood. All receptors come from a woman between 50 and 59 years old in good health.

This CDR3 reads CASSLGRSGRITGELFF. The CDR3 DNA sequence: TGTGCCAGCAGCTTAGGAAGGAGCGGGAGGATCACCGGGGAGCTGTTTTTT. The chain combines TRBV7-2 with TRBJ2-2; TRBD2 matches 9 bases. Germline CDR1 reads SGHTA; CDR2 reads FQGNSA. Trimming cost V 1 base and J 4 bases; bases outside gene matches: 7. The CDR3 contains 17 residues.

This clone was seen a single time. This chain uses TRBV30 with TRBJ1-5; D not resolved. The V gene's germline CDR1 is GTSNPN and CDR2 SVGIG (reference sequence). This CDR3 region has 12 residues. The CDR3 DNA follows: TGTGCGTATCGCGTGGGGTCTCAGCCCCAGCATTTT. Translating gives CAYRVGSQPQHF.

This chain uses TRBV9 with TRBJ2-1; weak D call: TRBD2 (6 bases). V lost 0 bases, J lost 0 bases, and 16 bases lay in between. The CDR3 is 18 residues long. Germline CDR1 SGDLS, CDR2 YYNGEE. CDR3 DNA: TGTGCCAGCAGCGTAGGGGGAGTAGCGGTGAGCTCCTACAATGAGCAGTTCTTC. Translated, it gives CASSVGGVAVSSYNEQFF.

This clone was seen more than once but under ten times. The J gene is TRBJ2-2, the V gene TRBV5-8; D perhaps matches TRBD2 (6 bases). Germline V gene lookup returns CDR1 SGHTS and CDR2 YDEGEE. This CDR3 is 17 amino acids long. Deletions cut 0 bases from V and 4 bases from J, with 16 bases between. CDR3 region: CASSLARGTFGTGELFF. As DNA, the CDR3 is TGTGCCAGCAGCTTGGCCCGGGGGACCTTCGGCACCGGGGAGCTGTTTTTT.

In DNA form, the CDR3 reads TGTGCCAGCAGCCCATCGGCCCTCGGTTACACAGATACGCAGTATTTT. The encoded protein is CASSPSALGYTDTQYF. V is TRBV4-2 and J is TRBJ2-3, with no clear D. Germline-derived CDR1 and CDR2 are LGHNA and YNFKEQ. With 4 bases removed from V and 2 bases from J, the gap between germline ends came to 16 bases. This CDR3 has 16 amino acids.

The V call is TRBV6-5, the J call TRBJ2-3; D unresolved. The germline V gene has CDR1 MNHEY and CDR2 SVGAGI. The ends were cut back, 8 bases at V and 0 bases at J, with 9 bases in the middle. The CDR3 sequence is 13 residues long. The DNA for the CDR3 is TGTGCCAGCGCATCGGGTAGCACAGATACGCAGTATTTT. Its protein is CASASGSTDTQYF.

The chain carries TRBV6-1 and TRBJ1-1; 9 positions match TRBD1. Unmatched junction bases numbered 20, after V lost 4 bases and J lost 11 bases. The CDR3 length is 17 residues. Germline V gene data show CDR1 as MNHNS and CDR2 as SASEGT. The CDR3 DNA reads TGTGCCAGCAGTGGGCCGGGACAGGGAGGCGTCGTTACATTGGCTTTCTTT. The encoded protein is CASSGPGQGGVVTLAFF.

The chain couples TRBV5-1 to TRBJ1-2; the match to TRBD1 covers 8 bases. The J segment lost 6 bases and the V segment lost 3 bases, leaving 10 bases of the junction unmatched. Germline CDR1 is SGHRS and CDR2 is YFSETQ. This CDR3 comprises 15 residues. CDR3: CASSSTPGQENGYTF. The DNA of the CDR3 is TGCGCCAGCAGCTCAACACCGGGACAGGAGAATGGCTACACCTTC. Based on the CDR3 plus reference TRBV5-1 and TRBJ1-2, the full variable domain is KAGVTQTPRYLIKTRGQQVTLSCSPISGHRSVSWYQQTPGQGLQFLFEYFSETQRNKGNFPGRFSGRQFSNSRSEMNVSTLELGDSALYLCASSSTPGQENGYTFGSGTRLTVV.